These 6 T cell receptor beta chains were all obtained from the same sample, sequenced in a study of blood T cell repertoires in COVID-19. The protocol was immunoSEQ multiplex PCR, while the TCRdb copy is restricted to in-frame clones and leaves out a portion. This repertoire shows some 110,000 clones, roughly 86% found once; its top ten account for 4% to 5.5%. Material: peripheral blood. Receptors originate from a man aged 35 to 55 with acute or convalescent COVID-19.

The rearrangement links TRBV30 to TRBJ1-6, with D hard to call. The CDR3 is made up of 11 amino acids. The V gene's germline CDR1 is GTSNPN and CDR2 SVGIG (reference sequence). V lost 2 bases to trimming and J lost 8 bases, with 4 bases between them. This chain's CDR3 is CAWSSDSPLHF. The CDR3 DNA reads as TGTGCCTGGAGTTCGGATTCACCCCTCCACTTT.

The chain couples TRBV7-2 to TRBJ1-4, with D unresolved. Germline V gene sequence: CDR1 SGHTA, CDR2 FQGNSA. The CDR3 runs to 13 residues. Trimming shortened V by 1 base and J by 6 bases, and 6 bases separated the two germline ends. This CDR3 is CASSLVTYEKLFF. CDR3 in DNA: TGTGCCAGCAGCTTAGTCACTTATGAAAAACTGTTTTTT.

The chain joins TRBV18 to TRBJ1-4; D uncertain. Germline values: CDR1 KGHSH, CDR2 LQKENI. V lost 3 bases and J lost 6, with 17 bases in between. CDR3 size: 16 residues. CDR3 in amino acids: CASSPNTGMADEKLFF. CDR3 nucleotide sequence: TGTGCCAGCTCACCTAATACGGGTATGGCTGATGAAAAACTGTTTTTT.

The gene calls are TRBV12-3 or TRBV12-4 and TRBJ1-2; perhaps TRBD1 as D (5 bases). This CDR3 region has 13 residues. V was pared by 6 bases and J by 5 bases, with 13 bases between. CDR3 DNA: TGTGCCAGCAGCCGCGACAGTAAATATGGCTACACCTTC. Residues: CASSRDSKYGYTF.

The chain links TRBV2 to TRBJ2-1, with TRBD2 matching 9 bases. The length of the CDR3 is 15 residues. Germline V gene data show CDR1 as SNHLY and CDR2 as FYNNEI. Trimming cost V 1 base and J 6 bases; bases outside gene matches: 4. CDR3 protein: CASSEVLAGANEQFF. CDR3 in DNA: TGTGCCAGCAGTGAAGTCTTAGCGGGGGCCAATGAGCAGTTCTTC.

V usage is TRBV11-1 and J usage is TRBJ2-3; weak D call: TRBD1 (6 bases). Germline V lookup: CDR1 SGHAT, CDR2 FQDESV (reference sequence). V dropped 1 base and J dropped 0 bases, with 11 bases sitting between them. The CDR3 runs to 16 residues. Written as DNA, the CDR3 is TGTGCCAGCAGCTTAGGGGGGCATCCTAGCACAGATACGCAGTATTTT. This codes for CASSLGGHPSTDTQYF.